The present T cell receptor beta chain was sequenced within a study of identical twins. The study, taken as a whole, reports: Twin pairs had excess sharing that was weaker in beta out-of-frame sequences. Fewer insertions were carried by abundant cord blood beta clonotypes, but none was seen in memory repertoires. There was an excess of low generation probability in the out-of-frame alpha sequences that twins shared.

Only healthy Caucasians were included as donors. The germline gives CDR1 SGHRS, CDR2 YFSETQ. This CDR3 region has 17 residues. Trimming pared 4 bases from V and 0 bases from J, leaving 14 bases between. This clonotype was seen more than once but under ten times. Its antigen remains unidentified. MiXCR, applied by TCRdb to the 5' RACE reads, yields one record per CDR3 protein. The sample shows around 490,000 distinct CDR3 sequences, roughly an eighth of them seen only once. The sample was also linked to a second study, of yellow fever vaccine responses in identical twins.

The sample consisted of CD4+ T cells sorted from blood. This receptor was obtained from a woman younger than 30 in good health. The chain joins TRBV5-1 to TRBJ2-6; maybe TRBD1 (6 bases). The DNA for the CDR3 is TGCGCCAGCAGCCCGCAGACAGGACCCTCTGGGGCCAACGTCCTGACTTTC. It is translated as CASSPQTGPSGANVLTF.